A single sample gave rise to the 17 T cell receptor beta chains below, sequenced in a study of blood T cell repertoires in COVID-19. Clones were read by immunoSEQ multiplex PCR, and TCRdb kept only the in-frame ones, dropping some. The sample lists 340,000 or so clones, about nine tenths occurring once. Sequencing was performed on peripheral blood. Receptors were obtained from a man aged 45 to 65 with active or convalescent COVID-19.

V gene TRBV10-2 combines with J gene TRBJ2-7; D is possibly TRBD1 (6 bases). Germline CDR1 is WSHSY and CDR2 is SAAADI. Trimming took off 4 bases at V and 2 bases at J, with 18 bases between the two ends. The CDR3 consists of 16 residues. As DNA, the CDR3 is TGCGCCAGCAGTGTCACATCTGACAGGACGACCTACGAGCAGTACTTC. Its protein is CASSVTSDRTTYEQYF.

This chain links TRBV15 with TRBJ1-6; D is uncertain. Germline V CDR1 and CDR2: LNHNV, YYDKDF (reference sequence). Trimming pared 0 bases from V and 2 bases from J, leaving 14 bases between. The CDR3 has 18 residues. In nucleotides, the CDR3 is TGTGCCACCAGCAGAGATCTCGGGAGGGCCGCCTATAATTCACCCCTCCACTTT. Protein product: CATSRDLGRAAYNSPLHF.

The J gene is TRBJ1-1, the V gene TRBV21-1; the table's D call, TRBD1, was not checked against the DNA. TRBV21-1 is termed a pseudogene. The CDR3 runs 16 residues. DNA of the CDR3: TGTGCCAGCAGCAAAGCCCAGACAGGGCTGAACACTGAAGCTTTCTTT. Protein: CASSKAQTGLNTEAFF.

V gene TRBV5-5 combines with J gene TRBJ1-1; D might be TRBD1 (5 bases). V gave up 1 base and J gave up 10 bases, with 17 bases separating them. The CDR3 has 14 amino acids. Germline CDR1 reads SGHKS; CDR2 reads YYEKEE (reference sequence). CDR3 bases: TGTGCCAGCAGCTTGTGGAGACAAGGGGCTGTAGCTTTCTTT. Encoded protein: CASSLWRQGAVAFF. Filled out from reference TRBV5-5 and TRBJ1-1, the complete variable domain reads DAGVTQSPTHLIKTRGQQVTLRCSPISGHKSVSWYQQVLGQGPQFIFQYYEKEERGRGNFPDRFSARQFPNYSSELNVNALLLGDSALYLCASSLWRQGAVAFFGQGTRLTVV.

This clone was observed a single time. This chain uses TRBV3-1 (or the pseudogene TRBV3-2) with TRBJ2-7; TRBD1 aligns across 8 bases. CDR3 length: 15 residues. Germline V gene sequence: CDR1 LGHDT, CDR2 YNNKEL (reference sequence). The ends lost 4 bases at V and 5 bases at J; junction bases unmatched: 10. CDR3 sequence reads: CASSPGQGWFNEQYF. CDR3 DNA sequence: TGTGCCAGCAGCCCCGGACAGGGATGGTTCAACGAGCAGTACTTC.

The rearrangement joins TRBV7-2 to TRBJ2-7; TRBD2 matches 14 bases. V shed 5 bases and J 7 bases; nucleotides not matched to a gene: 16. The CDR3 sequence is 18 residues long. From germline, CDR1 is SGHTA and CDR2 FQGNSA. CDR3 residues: CASSPAGGLAGGQGEQYF. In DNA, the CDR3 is TGTGCCAGCAGCCCCGCCGGCGGACTAGCGGGAGGACAGGGGGAGCAGTACTTC.

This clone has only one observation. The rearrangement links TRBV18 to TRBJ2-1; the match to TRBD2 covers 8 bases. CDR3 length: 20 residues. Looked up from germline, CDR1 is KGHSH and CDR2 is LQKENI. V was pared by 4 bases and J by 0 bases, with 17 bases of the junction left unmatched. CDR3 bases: TGTGCCAGCTCACAGGAAGACGGGAGGGCCTTATTGAGCTCCTACAATGAGCAGTTCTTC. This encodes CASSQEDGRALLSSYNEQFF.

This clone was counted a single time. For the CDR3, the DNA is TGTGCCAGTAGTATATCCGTCCGGGGGTTTACCTACGAGCAGTACTTC. It yields the protein CASSISVRGFTYEQYF. The chain carries TRBV19 and TRBJ2-7; D might be TRBD2 (6 bases). CDR1 and CDR2 from the germline V gene are LNHDA and SQIVND (reference sequence). Trimming removed 2 bases at V and 2 bases at J, with 16 bases between. The CDR3 spans 16 residues.

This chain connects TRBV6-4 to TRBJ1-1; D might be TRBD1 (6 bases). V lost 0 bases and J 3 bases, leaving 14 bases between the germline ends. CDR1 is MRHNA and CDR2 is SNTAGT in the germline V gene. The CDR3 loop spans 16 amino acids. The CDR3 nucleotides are TGTGCCAGCAGTGACTCCGTAGGGGGTCGCTACACTGAAGCTTTCTTT. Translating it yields CASSDSVGGRYTEAFF.

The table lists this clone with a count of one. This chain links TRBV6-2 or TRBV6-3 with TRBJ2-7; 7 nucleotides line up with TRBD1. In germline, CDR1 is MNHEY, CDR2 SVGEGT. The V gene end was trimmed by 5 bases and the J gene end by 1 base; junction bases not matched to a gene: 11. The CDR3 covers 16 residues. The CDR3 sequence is CASSTPGTARSYEQYF. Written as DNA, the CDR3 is TGTGCCAGCAGTACCCCCGGGACAGCGCGATCCTACGAGCAGTACTTC.

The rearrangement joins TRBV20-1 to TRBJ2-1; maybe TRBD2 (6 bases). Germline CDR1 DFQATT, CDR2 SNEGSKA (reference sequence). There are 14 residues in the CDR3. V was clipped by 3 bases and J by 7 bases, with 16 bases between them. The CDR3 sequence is CSASDPGGINEQFF. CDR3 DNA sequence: TGCAGTGCTAGTGACCCTGGAGGGATTAATGAGCAGTTCTTC.

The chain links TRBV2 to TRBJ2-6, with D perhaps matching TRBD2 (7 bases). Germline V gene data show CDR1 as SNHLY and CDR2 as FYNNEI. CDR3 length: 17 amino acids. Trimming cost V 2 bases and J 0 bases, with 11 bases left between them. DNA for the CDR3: TGTGCCAGCAGTGAAAGGGGGGGCGCCTCTGGGGCCAACGTCCTGACTTTC. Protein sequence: CASSERGGASGANVLTF.

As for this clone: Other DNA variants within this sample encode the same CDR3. The CDR3 region has the DNA TGTGCCAGCAGTTACTCTGGCAGGGGTAATTCACCCCTCCACTTT. This translates into CASSYSGRGNSPLHF. The gene calls are TRBV6-5 and TRBJ1-6, with D possibly TRBD1 on 6 matching bases. In germline, CDR1 is MNHEY, CDR2 SVGAGI. There are 15 residues in the CDR3. Trimming removed 0 bases from V and 6 bases from J, with 9 bases in between.

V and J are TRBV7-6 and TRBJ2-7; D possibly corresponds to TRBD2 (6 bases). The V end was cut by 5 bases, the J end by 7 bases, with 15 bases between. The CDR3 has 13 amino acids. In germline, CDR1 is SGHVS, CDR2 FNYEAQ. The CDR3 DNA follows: TGTGCCAGCAGCCCGGGACTCGGAGTGGAGCAGTACTTC. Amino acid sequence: CASSPGLGVEQYF.

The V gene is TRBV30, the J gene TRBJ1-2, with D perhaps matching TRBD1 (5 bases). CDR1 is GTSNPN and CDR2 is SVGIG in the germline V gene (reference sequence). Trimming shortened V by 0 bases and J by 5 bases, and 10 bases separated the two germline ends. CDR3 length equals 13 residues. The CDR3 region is CAWSVLRGYGYTF. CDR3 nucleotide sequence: TGTGCCTGGAGTGTATTGCGGGGGTATGGCTACACCTTC.

CDR3 amino acids: CAISESNGGDNEQFF. The CDR3 region has the DNA TGTGCCATCAGTGAGTCGAATGGGGGCGACAATGAGCAGTTCTTC. The chain uses TRBV10-3 and TRBJ2-1, with D possibly TRBD1 on 6 matching bases. The CDR3 totals 15 residues. The V gene's germline CDR1 is ENHRY and CDR2 SYGVKD. V was cut by 0 bases and J by 5 bases, with 11 bases left in between.

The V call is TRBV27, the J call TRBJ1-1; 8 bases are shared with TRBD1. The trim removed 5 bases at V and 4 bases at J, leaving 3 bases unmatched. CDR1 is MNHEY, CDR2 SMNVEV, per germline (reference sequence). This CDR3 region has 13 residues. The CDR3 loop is CASSLTGVTEAFF. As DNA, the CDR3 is TGTGCCAGCAGTCTGACAGGGGTCACTGAAGCTTTCTTT.